This T cell receptor beta chain was recovered during a study of sequential checkpoint blockade in melanoma. Overall study context: After both sequences, patients received maintenance nivolumab.

The CDR3 contains 12 residues. Trimming shortened V by 6 bases and J by 0 bases, and 5 bases separated the two germline ends. Looked up from germline, CDR1 is MDHEN and CDR2 is SYDVKM. Indicated treatment: randomized to nivolumab then ipilimumab (arm A) or the reverse (arm B). DNA-damaging chemotherapy had not been given to any patient beforehand. Clones were read by immunoSEQ multiplex PCR, and TCRdb kept only the in-frame ones, dropping some. Altogether around 9,100 clones are present, around 70% being singletons, with the ten largest covering nearly 25%. The chain uses TRBV28 and TRBJ1-1; D uncertain. This TCR derives from a human donor with melanoma. Sequences were derived from CD8+ T cells sorted from blood (inferred from file names), sampled from a patient given nivolumab and ipilimumab in sequence. The CDR3 loop is CASREMNTEAFF. CDR3 nucleotides: TGTGCCAGCAGGGAGATGAACACTGAAGCTTTCTTT.